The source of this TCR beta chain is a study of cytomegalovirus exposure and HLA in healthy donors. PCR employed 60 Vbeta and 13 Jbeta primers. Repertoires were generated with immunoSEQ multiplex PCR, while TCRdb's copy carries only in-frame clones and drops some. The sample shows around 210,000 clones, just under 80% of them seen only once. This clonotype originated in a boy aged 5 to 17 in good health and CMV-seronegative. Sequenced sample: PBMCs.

The CDR3 reads CAINGQTDLAGYTF. The DNA of the CDR3 is TGTGCCATCAACGGACAGACGGATTTAGCTGGCTACACCTTC. The chain employs TRBV10-3 and TRBJ1-2; TRBD1 might be the D (6 bases). Germline V CDR1 and CDR2: ENHRY, SYGVKD. The V end was cut by 7 bases, the J end by 7 bases, with 19 bases between. This CDR3 region has 14 residues.